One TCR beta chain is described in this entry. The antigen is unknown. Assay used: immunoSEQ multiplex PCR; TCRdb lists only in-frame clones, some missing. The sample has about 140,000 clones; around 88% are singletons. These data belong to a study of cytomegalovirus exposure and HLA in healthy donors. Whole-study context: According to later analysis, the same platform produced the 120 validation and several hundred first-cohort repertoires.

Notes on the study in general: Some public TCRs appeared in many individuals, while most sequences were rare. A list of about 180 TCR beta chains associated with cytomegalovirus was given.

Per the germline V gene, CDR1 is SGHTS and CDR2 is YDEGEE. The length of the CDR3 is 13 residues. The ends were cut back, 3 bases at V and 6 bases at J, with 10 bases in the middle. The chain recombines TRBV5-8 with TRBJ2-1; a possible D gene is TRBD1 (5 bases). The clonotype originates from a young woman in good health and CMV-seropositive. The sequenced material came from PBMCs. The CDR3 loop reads CASSSRQPNEQFF. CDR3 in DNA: TGTGCCAGCAGCTCCCGACAGCCCAATGAGCAGTTCTTC.